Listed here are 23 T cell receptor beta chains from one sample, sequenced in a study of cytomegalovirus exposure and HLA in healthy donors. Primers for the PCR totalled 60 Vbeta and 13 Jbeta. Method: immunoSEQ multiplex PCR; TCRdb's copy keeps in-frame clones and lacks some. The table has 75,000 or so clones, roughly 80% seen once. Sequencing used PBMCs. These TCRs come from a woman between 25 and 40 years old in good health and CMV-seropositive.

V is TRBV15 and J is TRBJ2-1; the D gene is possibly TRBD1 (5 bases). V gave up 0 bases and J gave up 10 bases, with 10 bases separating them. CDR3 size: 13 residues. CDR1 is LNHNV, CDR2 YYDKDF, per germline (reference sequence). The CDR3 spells CATSRDRGSEQFF. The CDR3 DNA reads TGTGCCACCAGCAGAGATAGGGGAAGCGAGCAGTTCTTC.

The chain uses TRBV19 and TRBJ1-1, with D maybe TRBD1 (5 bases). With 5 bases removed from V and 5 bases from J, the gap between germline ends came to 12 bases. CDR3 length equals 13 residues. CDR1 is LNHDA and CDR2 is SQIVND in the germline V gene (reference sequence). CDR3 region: CASSFQGWTEAFF. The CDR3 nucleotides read TGTGCCAGTAGTTTTCAGGGTTGGACTGAAGCTTTCTTT.

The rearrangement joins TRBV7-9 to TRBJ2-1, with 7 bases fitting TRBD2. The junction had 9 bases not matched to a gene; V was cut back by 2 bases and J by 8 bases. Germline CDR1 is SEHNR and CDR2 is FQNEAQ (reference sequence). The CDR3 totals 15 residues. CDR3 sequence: CASSLHGTGGHEQFF. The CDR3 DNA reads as TGTGCCAGCAGCTTACACGGTACGGGAGGCCATGAGCAGTTCTTC.

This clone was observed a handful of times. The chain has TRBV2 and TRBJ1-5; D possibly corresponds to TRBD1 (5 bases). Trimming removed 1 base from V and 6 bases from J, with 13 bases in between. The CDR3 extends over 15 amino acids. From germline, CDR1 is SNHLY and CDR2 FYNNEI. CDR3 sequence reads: CASSEVGRGTQPQHF. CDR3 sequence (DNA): TGTGCCAGCAGTGAAGTCGGCCGGGGGACTCAGCCCCAGCATTTT.

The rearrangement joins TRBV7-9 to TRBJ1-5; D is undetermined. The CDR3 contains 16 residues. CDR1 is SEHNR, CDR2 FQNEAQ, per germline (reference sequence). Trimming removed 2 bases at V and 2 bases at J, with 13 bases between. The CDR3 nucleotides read TGTGCCAGCAGCTTAAGAAGAGGAATTGGCAATCAGCCCCAGCATTTT. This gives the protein CASSLRRGIGNQPQHF.

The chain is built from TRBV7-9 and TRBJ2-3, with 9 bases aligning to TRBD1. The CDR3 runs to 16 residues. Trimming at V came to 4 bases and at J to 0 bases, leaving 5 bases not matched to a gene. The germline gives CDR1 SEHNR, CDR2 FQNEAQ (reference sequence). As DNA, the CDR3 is TGTGCCAGCAGCTCTAGGGACAGGGCTAGCACAGATACGCAGTATTTT. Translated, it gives CASSSRDRASTDTQYF.

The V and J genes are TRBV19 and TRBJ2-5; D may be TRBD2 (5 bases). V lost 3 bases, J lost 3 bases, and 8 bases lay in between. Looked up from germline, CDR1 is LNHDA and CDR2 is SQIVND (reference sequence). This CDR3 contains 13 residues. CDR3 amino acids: CASSIWGEETQYF. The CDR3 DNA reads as TGTGCCAGTAGTATCTGGGGAGAAGAGACCCAGTACTTC.

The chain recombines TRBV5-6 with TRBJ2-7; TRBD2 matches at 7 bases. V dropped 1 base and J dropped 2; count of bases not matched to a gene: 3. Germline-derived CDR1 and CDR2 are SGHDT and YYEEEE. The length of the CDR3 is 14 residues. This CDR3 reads CASSLFGRAYEQYF. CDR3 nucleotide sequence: TGTGCCAGCAGCTTGTTTGGGAGGGCCTACGAGCAGTACTTC.

In DNA, the CDR3 is TGTGCCTGGAGCCCTGGACAGGGACAAGAGACCCAGTACTTC. Translated, it gives CAWSPGQGQETQYF. This chain joins TRBV30 and TRBJ2-5, with 8 bases lining up with TRBD1. V shed 3 bases, J shed 2 bases, and the junction held 5 bases outside the gene matches. CDR1 GTSNPN and CDR2 SVGIG come from the germline V gene (reference sequence). CDR3 length: 14 amino acids.

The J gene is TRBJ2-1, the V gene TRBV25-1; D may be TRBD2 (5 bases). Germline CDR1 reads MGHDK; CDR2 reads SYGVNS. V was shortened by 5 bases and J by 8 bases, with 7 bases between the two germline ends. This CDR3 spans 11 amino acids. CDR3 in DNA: TGTGCCAGCAGTTCTAGCTATGAGCAGTTCTTC. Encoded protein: CASSSSYEQFF.

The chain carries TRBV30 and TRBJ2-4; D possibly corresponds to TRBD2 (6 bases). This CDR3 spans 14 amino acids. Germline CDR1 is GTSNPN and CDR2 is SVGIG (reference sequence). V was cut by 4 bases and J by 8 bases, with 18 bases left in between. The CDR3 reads CAWTDGPRRDIQYF. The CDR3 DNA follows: TGTGCCTGGACCGATGGCCCACGGAGGGACATTCAGTACTTC.

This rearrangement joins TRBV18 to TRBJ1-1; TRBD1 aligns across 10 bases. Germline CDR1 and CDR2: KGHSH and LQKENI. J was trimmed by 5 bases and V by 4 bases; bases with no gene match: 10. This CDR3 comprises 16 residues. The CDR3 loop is CASSHGTGARGTEAFF. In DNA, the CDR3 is TGTGCCAGCTCACATGGGACAGGGGCGCGGGGAACTGAAGCTTTCTTT.

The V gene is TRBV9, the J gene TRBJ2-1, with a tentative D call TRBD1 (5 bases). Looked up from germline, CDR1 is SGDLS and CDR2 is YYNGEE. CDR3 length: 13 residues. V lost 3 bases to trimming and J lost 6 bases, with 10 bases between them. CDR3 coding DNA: TGTGCCAGCAGCGACCAGGGTTTCAATGAGCAGTTCTTC. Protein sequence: CASSDQGFNEQFF.

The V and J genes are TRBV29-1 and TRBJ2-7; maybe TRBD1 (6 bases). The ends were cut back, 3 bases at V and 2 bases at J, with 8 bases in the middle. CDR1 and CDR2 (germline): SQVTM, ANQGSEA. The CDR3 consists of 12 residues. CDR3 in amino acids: CSVEDSTYEQYF. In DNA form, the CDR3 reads TGCAGCGTTGAGGACAGTACCTACGAGCAGTACTTC.

CDR3 DNA: TGTGCCTGGAGTGTAGGGGGACAGGGGCATCAGCCCCAGCATTTT. Its protein product is CAWSVGGQGHQPQHF. V usage is TRBV30 and J usage is TRBJ1-5, with TRBD1 identical over 10 bases. With V trimmed by 0 bases and J by 5 bases, 4 bases remained unmatched. The CDR3 loop spans 15 amino acids. Germline lookup yields CDR1 GTSNPN and CDR2 SVGIG (reference sequence). Variable domain in full (rest from reference TRBV30 and TRBJ1-5): SQTIHQWPATLVQPVGSPLSLECTVEGTSNPNLYWYRQAAGRGLQLLFYSVGIGQISSEVPQNLSASRPQDRQFILSSKKLLLSDSGFYLCAWSVGGQGHQPQHFGDGTRLSIL.

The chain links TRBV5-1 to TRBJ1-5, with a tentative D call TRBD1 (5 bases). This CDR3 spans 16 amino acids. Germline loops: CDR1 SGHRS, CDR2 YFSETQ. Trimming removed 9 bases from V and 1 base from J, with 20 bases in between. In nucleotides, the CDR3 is TGCGCCATCCATGTGGGGGGGGAGTTAAGCAATCAGCCCCAGCATTTT. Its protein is CAIHVGGELSNQPQHF.

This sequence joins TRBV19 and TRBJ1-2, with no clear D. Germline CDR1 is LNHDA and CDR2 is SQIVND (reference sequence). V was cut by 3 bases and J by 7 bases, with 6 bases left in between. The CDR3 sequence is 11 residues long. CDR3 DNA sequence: TGTGCCAGTAGTATTGGAGGTGGCTACACCTTC. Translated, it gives CASSIGGGYTF.

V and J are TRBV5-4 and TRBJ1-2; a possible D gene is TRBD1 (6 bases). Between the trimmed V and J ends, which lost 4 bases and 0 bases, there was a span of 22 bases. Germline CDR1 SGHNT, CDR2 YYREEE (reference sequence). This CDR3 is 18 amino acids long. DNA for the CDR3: TGTGCCAGCAGCGGTTATATGGCTAGGGCAGGGGCTAACTATGGCTACACCTTC. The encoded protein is CASSGYMARAGANYGYTF.

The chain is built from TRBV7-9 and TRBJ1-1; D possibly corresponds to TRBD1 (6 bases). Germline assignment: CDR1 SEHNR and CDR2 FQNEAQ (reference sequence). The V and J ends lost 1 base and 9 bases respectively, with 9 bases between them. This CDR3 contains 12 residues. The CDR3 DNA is TGTGCCAGCAGCTTAGTCGGGGACAAAGCTTTCTTT. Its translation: CASSLVGDKAFF.

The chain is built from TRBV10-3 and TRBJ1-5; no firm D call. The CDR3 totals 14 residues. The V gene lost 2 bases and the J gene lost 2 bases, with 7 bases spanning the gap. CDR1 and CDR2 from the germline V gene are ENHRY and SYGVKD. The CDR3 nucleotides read TGTGCCATCAGTGAGGGGCGGGGCAATCAGCCCCAGCATTTT. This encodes CAISEGRGNQPQHF.

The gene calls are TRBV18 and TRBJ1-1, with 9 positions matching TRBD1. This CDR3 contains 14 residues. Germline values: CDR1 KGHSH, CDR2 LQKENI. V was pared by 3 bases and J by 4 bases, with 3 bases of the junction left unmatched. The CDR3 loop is CASSPDRGSTEAFF. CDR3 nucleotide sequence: TGTGCCAGCTCACCGGACAGGGGATCCACTGAAGCTTTCTTT.

CDR3 amino acids: CASSLASSTSYEQYF. Written as DNA, the CDR3 is TGCGCCAGCAGCTTGGCCTCTTCGACAAGCTACGAGCAGTACTTC. The genes are TRBV5-1 and TRBJ2-7; D remains unclear. CDR1 and CDR2 from the germline V gene are SGHRS and YFSETQ. V lost 0 bases and J 3 bases, leaving 13 bases between the germline ends. The CDR3 runs to 15 residues.

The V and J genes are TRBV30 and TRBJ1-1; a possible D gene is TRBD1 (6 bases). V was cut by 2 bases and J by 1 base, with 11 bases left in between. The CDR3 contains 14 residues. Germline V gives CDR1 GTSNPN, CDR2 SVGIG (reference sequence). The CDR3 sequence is CAWSLLGGNTEAFF. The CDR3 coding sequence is TGTGCCTGGAGTCTTTTAGGGGGGAACACTGAAGCTTTCTTT.